The 29 T cell receptor beta chains listed next were all sequenced from one sample in a study of blood T cell repertoires in COVID-19. Using immunoSEQ multiplex PCR, the repertoire was profiled, and TCRdb retains in-frame clones only, with some absent. Of about 180,000 clones listed, about nine tenths are singletons. Material: PBMCs or T cells enriched from blood (not recorded which). The receptors were gathered from a woman aged 18 to 35 who had recovered from COVID-19.

J is TRBJ2-3 and V is TRBV20-1; D may be TRBD2 (5 bases). Germline assignment: CDR1 DFQATT and CDR2 SNEGSKA (reference sequence). The length of the CDR3 is 11 residues. V gave up 8 bases and J gave up 1 base, with 7 bases separating them. CDR3 loop: CSQAGTDTQYF. CDR3 nucleotide sequence: TGCAGTCAAGCGGGCACAGATACGCAGTATTTT.

J is TRBJ2-3 and V is TRBV10-3; D is uncertain. The CDR3 runs 14 residues. CDR1 ENHRY and CDR2 SYGVKD come from the germline V gene. V was shortened by 0 bases and J by 13 bases, with 17 bases between the two germline ends. In DNA form, the CDR3 reads TGTGCCATCAGTGAGTCTGTTGATGAGCAACGAAAGTATTTT. Amino acid sequence: CAISESVDEQRKYF.

The chain joins TRBV3-1 (or the pseudogene TRBV3-2) to TRBJ1-2; 8 nucleotides align to TRBD1. The CDR3 consists of 17 residues. Germline V gene data show CDR1 as LGHDT and CDR2 as YNNKEL (reference sequence). The V gene end was trimmed by 4 bases and the J gene end by 4 bases; junction bases not matched to a gene: 14. CDR3 residues: CASSPRTGFRITYGYTF. CDR3 coding DNA: TGTGCCAGCAGCCCCCGGACAGGGTTTCGAATAACCTATGGCTACACCTTC.

This clone was observed a handful of times. The J gene is TRBJ1-6, the V gene TRBV5-6, with 8 nucleotides matching TRBD1. The CDR3 sequence is 16 residues long. J was trimmed by 3 bases and V by 0 bases; bases with no gene match: 2. Germline V gene data show CDR1 as SGHDT and CDR2 as YYEEEE. As DNA, the CDR3 is TGTGCCAGCAGCTTGGCCGACAGGGGCTATAATTCACCCCTCCACTTT. Translated, it gives CASSLADRGYNSPLHF.

V is TRBV27 and J is TRBJ2-7; 12 nucleotides match TRBD2. Germline V gene lookup returns CDR1 MNHEY and CDR2 SMNVEV (reference sequence). The junction had 8 bases not matched to a gene; V was cut back by 9 bases and J by 2 bases. This CDR3 comprises 15 residues. The CDR3 DNA reads as TGTGCCAGGGGACTAGCGGGCCCCAGGCCCTACGAGCAGTACTTC. This codes for CARGLAGPRPYEQYF.

The chain couples TRBV2 to TRBJ1-5; 8 bases are a match to TRBD1. V shed 4 bases and J 7 bases; nucleotides not matched to a gene: 15. This CDR3 comprises 17 residues. Germline V gene lookup returns CDR1 SNHLY and CDR2 FYNNEI. CDR3 in DNA: TGTGCCAGCAGTGGGGTCCGTTGGACAGGGAATCTCCAGCCCCAGCATTTT. Its translation: CASSGVRWTGNLQPQHF. The whole variable domain, remainder taken from reference TRBV2 and TRBJ1-5, is EPEVTQTPSHQVTQMGQEVILRCVPISNHLYFYWYRQILGQKVEFLVSFYNNEISEKSEIFDDQFSVERPDGSNFTLKIRSTKLEDSAMYFCASSGVRWTGNLQPQHFGDGTRLSIL.

The rearrangement joins TRBV4-2 to TRBJ2-2; 7 bases agree with TRBD1. Losses at the gene ends were 0 bases for V and 1 base for J; bases not matched to a gene: 11. The CDR3 has 19 residues. Germline V CDR1 and CDR2: LGHNA, YNFKEQ. This CDR3 is CASSQDALLGQLNTGELFF. DNA for the CDR3: TGTGCCAGCAGCCAAGATGCCCTTTTGGGACAGCTGAACACCGGGGAGCTGTTTTTT.

The chain recombines TRBV5-1 with TRBJ2-1; D is perhaps TRBD2 (9 bases). Germline values: CDR1 SGHRS, CDR2 YFSETQ. Deletions cut 4 bases from V and 11 bases from J, with 31 bases between. The CDR3 is made up of 18 amino acids. Here the CDR3 DNA reads TGCGCCAGCAGCCCTAGGACAGGGAGGGAAGGGACTAGCCTAAAGCAGTTCTTC. Its protein product is CASSPRTGREGTSLKQFF.

V usage is TRBV14 and J usage is TRBJ1-1; the D is unclear. Trimming took off 0 bases at V and 0 bases at J, with 14 bases between the two ends. Germline V lookup: CDR1 SGHDN, CDR2 FVKESK. CDR3 length equals 17 residues. This CDR3 is CASSQDLVWAMNTEAFF. In DNA, the CDR3 is TGTGCCAGCAGCCAAGATCTCGTGTGGGCCATGAACACTGAAGCTTTCTTT.

CDR3 in amino acids: CASSTPSAGGRNEQFF. CDR3 coding DNA: TGTGCCAGTAGTACCCCCTCAGCGGGGGGGCGCAATGAGCAGTTCTTC. The chain combines TRBV19 with TRBJ2-1; TRBD2 agrees at 10 bases. Germline V CDR1 and CDR2: LNHDA, SQIVND (reference sequence). V trimming: 4 bases; J trimming: 6 bases; junction bases outside the gene matches: 9. The CDR3 runs 16 residues.

The rearrangement uses TRBV2 and TRBJ2-4; 10 nucleotides agree with TRBD1. The length of the CDR3 is 17 residues. CDR1 and CDR2 (germline): SNHLY, FYNNEI. With 6 bases clipped from V and 0 bases from J, the junction kept 8 bases outside the gene matches. The CDR3 nucleotides read TGTGCCAGCAGAACCGGGACAGGGGCATTAGCCAAAAACATTCAGTACTTC. This translates into CASRTGTGALAKNIQYF. The full variable domain, in which reference TRBV2 and TRBJ2-4 provide the parts outside the CDR3, is EPEVTQTPSHQVTQMGQEVILRCVPISNHLYFYWYRQILGQKVEFLVSFYNNEISEKSEIFDDQFSVERPDGSNFTLKIRSTKLEDSAMYFCASRTGTGALAKNIQYFGAGTRLSVL.

This clone was detected many times. The chain joins TRBV27 to TRBJ2-6; TRBD2 might be the D (5 bases). The CDR3 covers 16 residues. Germline V gives CDR1 MNHEY, CDR2 SMNVEV (reference sequence). Trimming left V 4 bases short and J 0 bases short, with 10 bases between. The CDR3 DNA reads TGTGCCAGCAGTTCCGGGGAGTTCTCTGGGGCCAACGTCCTGACTTTC. It specifies CASSSGEFSGANVLTF.

The genes are TRBV27 and TRBJ1-5; TRBD1 is a possible D gene (6 bases). V lost 1 base, J lost 7 bases, and 14 bases lay in between. CDR1 and CDR2 (germline): MNHEY, SMNVEV (reference sequence). This CDR3 is built from 15 residues. In DNA, the CDR3 is TGTGCCAGCAGTTTATGGGGGCAGGGTAAACAGCCCCAGCATTTT. It is translated as CASSLWGQGKQPQHF.

The V gene is TRBV28, the J gene TRBJ2-5; 13 bases align to TRBD2. The CDR3 totals 15 residues. Germline V CDR1 and CDR2: MDHEN, SYDVKM. The ends lost 5 bases at V and 3 bases at J; junction bases unmatched: 3. The CDR3 nucleotides read TGTGCCAGCAGTCCCGGGACTAGCGGGAAAGAGACCCAGTACTTC. Translated: CASSPGTSGKETQYF.

The V gene is TRBV11-2, the J gene TRBJ2-7; TRBD2 might be the D (5 bases). Between the trimmed V and J ends, which lost 7 bases and 0 bases, there was a span of 16 bases. There are 15 residues in the CDR3. The V gene's germline CDR1 is SGHAT and CDR2 FQNNGV. The CDR3, as DNA: TGTGCCAGCACCGAGGACTTACCGGCCTCCTACGAGCAGTACTTC. Translation: CASTEDLPASYEQYF.

The chain employs TRBV9 and TRBJ2-7; maybe TRBD2 (6 bases). This CDR3 region has 14 residues. The V end lost 0 bases, the J end lost 3 bases, and 10 bases lay between the germline ends. Germline V gives CDR1 SGDLS, CDR2 YYNGEE. CDR3 DNA: TGTGCCAGCAGCGTAGCGGCGGGGAACTACGAGCAGTACTTC. This encodes CASSVAAGNYEQYF.

Only one count was recorded for this clone. The J gene is TRBJ1-5, the V gene TRBV27, with TRBD1 matching 9 bases. The CDR3 has 15 residues. Germline CDR1 is MNHEY and CDR2 is SMNVEV (reference sequence). V lost 5 bases and J lost 4; bases outside the gene matches: 6. CDR3 protein: CASSSPGTGNQPQHF. The CDR3 DNA is TGTGCCAGCAGTAGCCCCGGGACAGGGAATCAGCCCCAGCATTTT.

This clone was recorded a few times. J is TRBJ1-2 and V is TRBV4-2, with a possible D match to TRBD1 (6 bases). Per the germline V gene, CDR1 is LGHNA and CDR2 is YNFKEQ. CDR3 length: 15 residues. The germline V and J ends were trimmed by 4 bases and 3 bases, with 15 bases remaining between them. The CDR3, as DNA: TGTGCCAGCAGCCCGGGGGGGCAAGAATACTATGGCTACACCTTC. Translated, it gives CASSPGGQEYYGYTF.

V is TRBV2 and J is TRBJ2-1; D perhaps matches TRBD2 (6 bases). Germline CDR1 and CDR2: SNHLY and FYNNEI. Trimming cost V 6 bases and J 6 bases, with 15 bases left between them. This CDR3 has 14 residues. CDR3 DNA sequence: TGTGCCAGCAGCCGTGATAGCGGCTCCAATGAGCAGTTCTTC. Its translation: CASSRDSGSNEQFF. The full variable domain, rest sourced from reference TRBV2 and TRBJ2-1, is EPEVTQTPSHQVTQMGQEVILRCVPISNHLYFYWYRQILGQKVEFLVSFYNNEISEKSEIFDDQFSVERPDGSNFTLKIRSTKLEDSAMYFCASSRDSGSNEQFFGPGTRLTVL.

V usage is TRBV6-5 and J usage is TRBJ1-1; D not resolved. Trimming stripped 4 bases from V and 0 bases from J, with 12 bases between. This CDR3 has 15 residues. The germline V gene encodes CDR1 MNHEY and CDR2 SVGAGI. The CDR3 sequence: CASSFSALMNTEAFF. Here the CDR3 DNA reads TGTGCCAGCAGTTTCTCCGCTCTAATGAACACTGAAGCTTTCTTT.

This clone was seen just once. The V gene is TRBV18, the J gene TRBJ1-1; D is uncertain. The V and J ends lost 1 base and 3 bases respectively, with 12 bases between them. Germline CDR1 reads KGHSH; CDR2 reads LQKENI. The CDR3 runs to 15 residues. CDR3 sequence (DNA): TGTGCCAGCTCACCACTAGAAGACCGGGACACTGAAGCTTTCTTT. Its protein product is CASSPLEDRDTEAFF.

This clone has ten or more counts. The gene calls are TRBV6-2 or TRBV6-3 and TRBJ1-5; the D is unclear. CDR1 is MNHEY, CDR2 SVGEGT, per germline. The V and J ends lost 0 bases and 4 bases respectively, with 10 bases between them. CDR3 length: 15 amino acids. The CDR3 nucleotides read TGTGCCAGCAGTTACTCGGAGGGAAGAAATCAGCCCCAGCATTTT. Translation gives CASSYSEGRNQPQHF.

The rearrangement links TRBV28 to TRBJ1-2; D is perhaps TRBD1 (5 bases). The CDR3 has 15 residues. The germline V gene has CDR1 MDHEN and CDR2 SYDVKM. The V end was cut by 2 bases, the J end by 1 base, with 11 bases between. The CDR3 DNA reads TGTGCCAGCAGTTTAAACATCAGGGTTAACTATGGCTACACCTTC. It translates to CASSLNIRVNYGYTF.

The chain joins TRBV10-3 to TRBJ1-3, with D unresolved. Between the trimmed V and J ends, which lost 2 bases and 0 bases, there was a span of 17 bases. The CDR3 is 18 amino acids. Germline CDR1 is ENHRY and CDR2 is SYGVKD. In nucleotides, the CDR3 is TGTGCCATCAGTGAGGGAGGAGGATGGCGATCCTCTGGAAACACCATATATTTT. It codes for CAISEGGGWRSSGNTIYF.

V gene TRBV29-1 combines with J gene TRBJ1-1; D not certain. This CDR3 has 12 amino acids. Germline CDR1 is SQVTM and CDR2 is ANQGSEA. Trimming left V 7 bases short and J 0 bases short, with 9 bases between. The CDR3 DNA reads as TGCAGCGCCGACATCCTGAACACTGAAGCTTTCTTT. Translation gives CSADILNTEAFF.

The V gene is TRBV20-1, the J gene TRBJ1-2, with D unresolved. V lost 5 bases and J 8 bases, leaving 9 bases between the germline ends. There are 10 residues in the CDR3. The germline V gene has CDR1 DFQATT and CDR2 SNEGSKA (reference sequence). CDR3 coding DNA: TGCAGTGCTCAGGATTGGGGCTACACCTTC. It encodes CSAQDWGYTF.

The chain employs TRBV28 and TRBJ2-7; a weak D match, TRBD1 (6 bases). Germline V gene data show CDR1 as MDHEN and CDR2 as SYDVKM. The CDR3 consists of 14 residues. Trimming pared 1 base from V and 0 bases from J, leaving 7 bases between. The CDR3 reads CASSLLGGSYEQYF. The CDR3 DNA reads TGTGCCAGCAGTTTATTAGGGGGCTCCTACGAGCAGTACTTC. The full variable domain, with the rest looked up from reference TRBV28 and TRBJ2-7, is DVKVTQSSRYLVKRTGEKVFLECVQDMDHENMFWYRQDPGLGLRLIYFSYDVKMKEKGDIPEGYSVSREKKERFSLILESASTNQTSMYLCASSLLGGSYEQYFGPGTRLTVT.

The V and J genes are TRBV7-2 and TRBJ2-2; weak D call: TRBD1 (6 bases). Germline assignment: CDR1 SGHTA and CDR2 FQGNSA. The CDR3 has 17 amino acids. Trimming pared 1 base from V and 1 base from J, leaving 13 bases between. The CDR3 nucleotides are TGTGCCAGCAGCTTAGGGGTGTCGACAGGGAACACCGGGGAGCTGTTTTTT. Encoded protein: CASSLGVSTGNTGELFF.

The genes are TRBV19 and TRBJ2-2; possibly TRBD2 for D (6 bases). Germline V CDR1 and CDR2: LNHDA, SQIVND (reference sequence). The CDR3 spans 14 residues. The V end was cut by 5 bases, the J end by 1 base, with 8 bases between. The CDR3 sequence is CASSSGGNTGELFF. CDR3 in DNA: TGTGCCAGTAGTTCCGGGGGGAACACCGGGGAGCTGTTTTTT.